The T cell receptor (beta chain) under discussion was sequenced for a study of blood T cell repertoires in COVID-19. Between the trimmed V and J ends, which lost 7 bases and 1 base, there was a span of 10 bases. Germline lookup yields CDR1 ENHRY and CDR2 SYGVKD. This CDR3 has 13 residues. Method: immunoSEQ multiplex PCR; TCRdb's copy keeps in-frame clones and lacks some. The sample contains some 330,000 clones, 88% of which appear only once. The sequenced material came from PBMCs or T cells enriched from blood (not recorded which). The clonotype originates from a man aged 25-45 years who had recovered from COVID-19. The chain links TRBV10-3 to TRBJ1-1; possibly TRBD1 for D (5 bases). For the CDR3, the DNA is TGTGCCATCACGGGGGGGGAGAACACTGAAGCTTTCTTT. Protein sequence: CAITGGENTEAFF.